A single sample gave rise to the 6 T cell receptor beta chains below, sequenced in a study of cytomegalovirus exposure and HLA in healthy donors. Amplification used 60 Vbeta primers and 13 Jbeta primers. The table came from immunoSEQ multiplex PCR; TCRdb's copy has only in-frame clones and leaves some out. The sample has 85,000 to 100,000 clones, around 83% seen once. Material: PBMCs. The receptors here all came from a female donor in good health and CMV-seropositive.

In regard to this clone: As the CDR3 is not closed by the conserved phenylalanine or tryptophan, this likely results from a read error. The CDR3 DNA sequence: TGCGCCAGCAGTGAGAGCTCCTATAATTCACCCCTCCACCTT. As protein: CASSESSYNSPLHL. The chain joins TRBV10-1 to TRBJ1-6, with D unresolved. V was clipped by 2 bases and J by 0 bases, with 2 bases between them. CDR3 length: 14 amino acids. CDR1 and CDR2 from the germline V gene are WNHNN and SYGVQD (reference sequence).

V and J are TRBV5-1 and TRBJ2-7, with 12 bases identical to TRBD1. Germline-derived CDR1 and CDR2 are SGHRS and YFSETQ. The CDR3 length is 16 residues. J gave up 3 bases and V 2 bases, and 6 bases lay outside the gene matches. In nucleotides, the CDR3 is TGCGCCAGCAGCTTACCGGGACAGGGGGCAATCTACGAGCAGTACTTC. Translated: CASSLPGQGAIYEQYF.

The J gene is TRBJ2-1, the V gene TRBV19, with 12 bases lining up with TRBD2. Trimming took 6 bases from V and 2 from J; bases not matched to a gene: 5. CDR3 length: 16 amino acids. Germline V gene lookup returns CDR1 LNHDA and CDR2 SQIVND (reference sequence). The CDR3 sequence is CASSKRTSGTYNEQFF. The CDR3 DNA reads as TGTGCCAGTAGCAAACGGACTAGCGGGACCTACAATGAGCAGTTCTTC.

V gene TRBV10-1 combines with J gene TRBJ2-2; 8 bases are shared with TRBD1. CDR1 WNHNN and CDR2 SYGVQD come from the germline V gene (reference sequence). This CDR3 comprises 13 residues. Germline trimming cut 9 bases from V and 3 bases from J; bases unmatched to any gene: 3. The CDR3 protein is CASQGAHTGELFF. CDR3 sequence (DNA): TGCGCCAGTCAGGGGGCGCACACCGGGGAGCTGTTTTTT.

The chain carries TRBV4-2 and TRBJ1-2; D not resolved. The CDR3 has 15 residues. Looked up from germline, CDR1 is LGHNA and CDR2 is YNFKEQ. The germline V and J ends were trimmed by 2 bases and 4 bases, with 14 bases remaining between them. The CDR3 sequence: CASSQLEVQSYGYTF. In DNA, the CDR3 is TGTGCCAGCAGCCAACTGGAGGTCCAGAGCTATGGCTACACCTTC.

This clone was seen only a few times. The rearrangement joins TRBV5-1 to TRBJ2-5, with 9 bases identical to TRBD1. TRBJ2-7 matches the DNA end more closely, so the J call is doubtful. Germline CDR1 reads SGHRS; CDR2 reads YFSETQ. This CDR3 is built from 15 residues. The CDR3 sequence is CASSLSRDREDEQYF. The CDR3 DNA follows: TGCGCCAGCAGCTTGAGCCGGGACAGGGAAGACGAGCAGTACTTC.